This T cell receptor (beta chain) emerged from a study of T cell responses to AZD1222 COVID-19 vaccine (dated by TCRdb to about 2021). In terms of the full investigation: AZD1222 recipients with second doses at about 4 weeks or about 12 weeks were pooled, because spike-specific TCR depth and breadth did not differ between schedules. Trial participants were enrolled into age subgroups of 18-55, 56-69 and 70-plus years, which contained around 150, 29 and 61 TCR-sequenced participants, respectively. TCR sequencing covered fewer than 250 trial participants: 200 to 220 given two doses of AZD1222 and about 26 given two doses of MenACWY control vaccine. Overall study outcomes, separate from this receptor: The vaccine-associated CD4 TCRs covered the entire spike protein, and the dominant responses fell in regions 160-218 and 743-854. Reportedly, almost half of the unique spike-specific TCRs recognized epitopes lying outside the regions that are mutated in the B.1.351 and B.1.1.7 variants. The 56-69-year group was small, and its depth increase did not reach significance, likely because of low power. Conclusions about previously exposed vaccinees are limited, since just six or seven AZD1222 recipients were seropositive for SARS-CoV-2 at baseline. Because no samples from the day 14 peak response were available, repertoires could be characterized only after the peak T cell response. After two AZD1222 doses, both the breadth and the depth of spike-specific TCRs were significantly higher than at day 0 and than in MenACWY recipients. Most participants were white British and females outnumbered males, and the authors suggested that clonal diversity may have been underestimated.

Interpreted using the paper, the time point label stands for: baseline before first vaccination. Samples from vaccinated people were obtained from the UK trials COV001 and COV002, which included a single-blind randomized controlled phase 2/3 trial of AZD1222 (ChAdOx1 nCoV-19) in healthy adults. For TCRbeta chain sequencing, PBMC samples from trial participants were taken at day 0 and at day 28 after the second dose. Here V drops 3 bases and J drops 7 bases, and the junction holds 6 bases not matched to any gene. CDR3 length: 16 amino acids, cysteine to phenylalanine. The retained sequence is limited to the CDR3, 48 bases, with the frame set at the first base. CDR1 and CDR2, per the germline V gene, are MGHRA and YSYEKL. To note about this clone: Its specific antigen is unknown. No qualities accompany the bases; no much larger clone lies one base away.

The CDR3 regions of human TCRbeta chains were analyzed by immunosequencing. From the authors' description of their analysis: TCRs in the repertoires were matched against a reference library of SARS-CoV-2-specific TCRs that had been generated with the MIRA antigen-specificity platform. Breadth meant the fraction of unique TCRs that were SARS-CoV-2-associated, whereas depth meant the fraction of total T cells that were SARS-CoV-2-associated. Using the MIRA data, every spike-specific TCR was mapped to the spike region that the TCR reacted to and assigned to either a CD4 or a CD8 class. Log10-transformed breadth and depth values were compared by one-way ANOVA with Sidak's multiple comparisons tests. Drawn from immuneACCESS, this table holds only the in-frame rearrangements with V and J called that TCRdb kept. Clones are partly lost; checked studies trace under half to an unresolved V gene and leave the rest unexplained. Clonal size and the V and J genes are those of that table, whereas D and trimming came from the DNA. Across this sample there are about 56,000 clones, with 80% to 90% seen only once. The ten largest make up roughly 14% of the sample.

The clonotype comes from an adult in good health. This material consisted of peripheral blood, taken on day 0 of AZD1222 vaccination. The rearranged chain carries TRBV4-1 and TRBJ1-6, with 10 bases aligning to TRBD1. CDR3 reads: CASSHLTGGRNSPLHF. The DNA reads TGCGCCAGCAGCCACCTGACAGGGGGCAGAAATTCACCCCTCCACTTT.